The rows below give T cell receptor beta chains drawn from one sample of a study of T-cell reconstitution after alpha-beta-depleted transplantation in children. TCRdb itself ran the PCR reads through MiXCR, one entry per CDR3 protein. Of 250,000 to 300,000 distinct CDR3 sequences in the sample, roughly 9.5% are singletons; the top ten hold about 9.5%. The input for sequencing was PBMCs from the stem cell graft donor, taken from the stem cell graft. All receptors derive from a human donor who donated a stem cell graft to a child with SCID. CDR3s include the opening cysteine and the closing phenylalanine or tryptophan. The order of the fields is clone size, D gene, J gene, V gene, CDR3 protein, CDR3 DNA. D genes are given only for firm matches. A clone size is listed for some rows: how often the clone was seen (once, few, many), or a class if it is expanded.

abundance: few
d_gene: TRBD2
j_gene: TRBJ2-4
v_gene: TRBV7-3
CDR3aa: CASSLTGTSGGENIQYF
CDR3nt: TGTGCCAGCAGCTTAACGGGGACTAGCGGGGGGGAAAACATTCAGTACTTC

abundance: few
d_gene: NA
j_gene: TRBJ1-1
v_gene: TRBV12-3/TRBV12-4
CDR3aa: CASSLARWAQGNEAFF
CDR3nt: TGTGCCAGCAGTTTAGCCAGGTGGGCGCAGGGTAATGAAGCTTTCTTT

abundance: NA
d_gene: NA
j_gene: TRBJ1-2
v_gene: TRBV29-1
CDR3aa: CSVVKQRGYTF
CDR3nt: TGCAGCGTTGTAAAACAGAGAGGCTACACCTTC

abundance: NA
d_gene: NA
j_gene: TRBJ2-6
v_gene: TRBV20-1
CDR3aa: CSARDASRGSGANVLTF
CDR3nt: TGCAGTGCTAGAGACGCCTCACGGGGCTCTGGGGCCAACGTCCTGACTTTC

abundance: many
d_gene: NA
j_gene: TRBJ1-5
v_gene: TRBV20-1
CDR3aa: CSASHQGFGNQPQHF
CDR3nt: TGCAGTGCTAGCCACCAGGGTTTTGGCAATCAGCCCCAGCATTTT

abundance: NA
d_gene: NA
j_gene: TRBJ1-1
v_gene: TRBV5-1
CDR3aa: CASSEVGGSMNTEAFF
CDR3nt: TGCGCCAGCAGCGAAGTCGGCGGATCCATGAACACTGAAGCTTTCTTT

abundance: few
d_gene: NA
j_gene: TRBJ1-4
v_gene: TRBV10-3
CDR3aa: CAIRGGTNEKLFF
CDR3nt: TGTGCCATCAGGGGAGGAACTAATGAAAAACTGTTTTTT

abundance: NA
d_gene: TRBD1
j_gene: TRBJ1-1
v_gene: TRBV11-2
CDR3aa: CASSLLGQGLNGEAFF
CDR3nt: TGTGCCAGCAGCTTACTAGGACAGGGGTTAAATGGTGAAGCTTTCTTT

abundance: few
d_gene: TRBD1
j_gene: TRBJ1-1
v_gene: TRBV5-1
CDR3aa: CASSRQGSTEAFF
CDR3nt: TGCGCCAGCAGCCGACAGGGCTCCACTGAAGCTTTCTTT

abundance: NA
d_gene: NA
j_gene: TRBJ1-5
v_gene: TRBV12-3/TRBV12-4
CDR3aa: CASSTVGGPQPQHF
CDR3nt: TGTGCCAGCAGTACCGTCGGGGGGCCTCAGCCCCAGCATTTT

abundance: NA
d_gene: NA
j_gene: TRBJ2-2
v_gene: TRBV4-1
CDR3aa: CASSQEGAGGTGELFF
CDR3nt: TGCGCCAGCAGCCAAGAAGGAGCCGGGGGCACCGGGGAGCTGTTTTTT

abundance: NA
d_gene: NA
j_gene: TRBJ2-2
v_gene: TRBV7-7
CDR3aa: CASSLDRWGADTGELFF
CDR3nt: TGTGCTAGCAGCCTTGACCGATGGGGCGCGGACACCGGGGAGCTGTTTTTT

abundance: few
d_gene: NA
j_gene: TRBJ1-1
v_gene: TRBV11-2
CDR3aa: CASSLGEAFF
CDR3nt: TGTGCCAGCAGCCTAGGGGAGGCTTTCTTT

abundance: many
d_gene: TRBD1
j_gene: TRBJ2-2
v_gene: TRBV12-3/TRBV12-4
CDR3aa: CASSRDSHNTGELFF
CDR3nt: TGTGCCAGCAGCCGGGACAGCCACAACACCGGGGAGCTGTTTTTT

abundance: few
d_gene: NA
j_gene: TRBJ1-2
v_gene: TRBV2
CDR3aa: CASSETSLYGYTF
CDR3nt: TGTGCCAGCAGTGAAACTTCACTCTATGGCTACACCTTC

abundance: NA
d_gene: NA
j_gene: TRBJ2-5
v_gene: TRBV3-1
CDR3aa: CASSPIGGVETQYF
CDR3nt: TGTGCCAGCAGCCCGATCGGAGGGGTAGAGACCCAGTACTTC

abundance: few
d_gene: NA
j_gene: TRBJ1-4
v_gene: TRBV9
CDR3aa: CASSVGWGADNEKLFF
CDR3nt: TGTGCCAGCAGCGTAGGATGGGGGGCTGATAATGAAAAACTGTTTTTT

abundance: NA
d_gene: NA
j_gene: TRBJ1-2
v_gene: TRBV6-1
CDR3aa: CASPEEGSTNYGYTF
CDR3nt: TGTGCCAGCCCTGAAGAAGGCAGTACTAACTATGGCTACACCTTC

abundance: many
d_gene: NA
j_gene: TRBJ2-3
v_gene: TRBV11-3
CDR3aa: CASSFSLPTDTQYF
CDR3nt: TGTGCCAGCAGCTTTTCCCTACCCACAGATACGCAGTATTTT

abundance: few
d_gene: TRBD2
j_gene: TRBJ2-7
v_gene: TRBV10-3
CDR3aa: CAISESGLAGDEQYF
CDR3nt: TGTGCCATCAGTGAGAGTGGACTAGCGGGGGACGAGCAGTACTTC

abundance: many
d_gene: TRBD1
j_gene: TRBJ1-5
v_gene: TRBV7-8
CDR3aa: CASSLPPTGIGNQPQHF
CDR3nt: TGTGCCAGCAGCTTACCCCCGACAGGGATTGGAAATCAGCCCCAGCATTTT

abundance: many
d_gene: NA
j_gene: TRBJ1-5
v_gene: TRBV6-5
CDR3aa: CASSLYGSHQPQHF
CDR3nt: TGTGCCAGCAGTTTATACGGGAGCCATCAGCCCCAGCATTTT

abundance: NA
d_gene: NA
j_gene: TRBJ1-5
v_gene: TRBV12-5
CDR3aa: CASEGEGPPSQHF
CDR3nt: TGTGCTAGTGAGGGGGAGGGCCCACCGTCCCAGCATTTT

abundance: NA
d_gene: NA
j_gene: TRBJ2-7
v_gene: TRBV27
CDR3aa: CASSSSTLDPYEQYF
CDR3nt: TGTGCCAGCAGTTCTTCAACCCTGGACCCCTACGAGCAGTACTTC

abundance: many
d_gene: NA
j_gene: TRBJ2-7
v_gene: TRBV12-5
CDR3aa: CASGSSGTYEQYF
CDR3nt: TGTGCTAGTGGTTCTTCAGGGACCTACGAGCAGTACTTC

abundance: many
d_gene: TRBD1
j_gene: TRBJ2-7
v_gene: TRBV12-3/TRBV12-4
CDR3aa: CASSPGTGKTYEQYF
CDR3nt: TGTGCCAGCAGTCCTGGGACAGGTAAAACCTACGAGCAGTACTTC

abundance: many
d_gene: TRBD2
j_gene: TRBJ2-5
v_gene: TRBV6-5
CDR3aa: CASSYSKSGGGETQYF
CDR3nt: TGTGCCAGCAGTTACTCGAAAAGCGGGGGAGGGGAGACCCAGTACTTC

abundance: few
d_gene: NA
j_gene: TRBJ2-7
v_gene: TRBV4-2
CDR3aa: CASSQGPGSNEQYF
CDR3nt: TGTGCCAGCAGCCAAGGTCCAGGGTCCAACGAGCAGTACTTC

abundance: few
d_gene: NA
j_gene: TRBJ2-2
v_gene: TRBV4-1
CDR3aa: CASSPRQEGTGELFF
CDR3nt: TGCGCCAGCAGCCCCCGACAGGAGGGCACCGGGGAGCTGTTTTTT

abundance: few
d_gene: NA
j_gene: TRBJ2-4
v_gene: TRBV12-3/TRBV12-4
CDR3aa: CASSLEIGGRVKNIQYF
CDR3nt: TGTGCCAGCAGTTTAGAGATCGGGGGTCGGGTCAAAAACATTCAGTACTTC

abundance: NA
d_gene: TRBD1
j_gene: TRBJ2-1
v_gene: TRBV7-9
CDR3aa: CASSSKKGQGAYEQFF
CDR3nt: TGTGCCAGCAGCTCGAAAAAGGGACAGGGTGCATATGAGCAGTTCTTC

abundance: NA
d_gene: TRBD1
j_gene: TRBJ1-4
v_gene: TRBV24-1
CDR3aa: CATSEPGQGHEKLFF
CDR3nt: TGTGCCACCAGTGAGCCGGGACAGGGTCATGAAAAACTGTTTTTT

abundance: many
d_gene: TRBD1
j_gene: TRBJ2-3
v_gene: TRBV12-3/TRBV12-4
CDR3aa: CASRRDRGRDTQYF
CDR3nt: TGTGCCAGCAGAAGGGACAGGGGGAGAGATACGCAGTATTTT

abundance: NA
d_gene: NA
j_gene: TRBJ2-1
v_gene: TRBV20-1
CDR3aa: CSARISSIGEQFF
CDR3nt: TGCAGTGCTAGAATATCTAGCATCGGTGAGCAGTTCTTC

abundance: few
d_gene: TRBD1
j_gene: TRBJ1-5
v_gene: TRBV2
CDR3aa: CASRRTGNGQPQHF
CDR3nt: TGTGCCAGCAGGCGGACAGGGAACGGGCAGCCCCAGCATTTT

abundance: many
d_gene: NA
j_gene: TRBJ2-1
v_gene: TRBV6-5
CDR3aa: CASSKGGPYNEQFF
CDR3nt: TGTGCCTCTTCTAAGGGGGGTCCTTACAATGAGCAGTTCTTC

abundance: NA
d_gene: TRBD1
j_gene: TRBJ1-2
v_gene: TRBV3-1
CDR3aa: CASSQRTGGYGYTF
CDR3nt: TGTGCCAGCAGCCAAAGGACAGGGGGCTATGGCTACACCTTC

abundance: NA
d_gene: NA
j_gene: TRBJ2-3
v_gene: TRBV5-6
CDR3aa: CASSPTREPTPDTDTQYF
CDR3nt: TGTGCCAGCAGCCCAACCCGGGAGCCCACCCCAGACACAGATACGCAGTATTTT

abundance: NA
d_gene: TRBD2
j_gene: TRBJ2-7
v_gene: TRBV5-5
CDR3aa: CASSHGFERGPGQYF
CDR3nt: TGTGCCAGCAGCCATGGTTTTGAGCGGGGGCCTGGGCAGTACTTC

abundance: NA
d_gene: TRBD2
j_gene: TRBJ2-5
v_gene: TRBV4-2
CDR3aa: CASAPGLDEETQYF
CDR3nt: TGTGCCAGCGCGCCGGGACTAGACGAAGAGACCCAGTACTTC

abundance: NA
d_gene: NA
j_gene: TRBJ1-4
v_gene: TRBV20-1
CDR3aa: CSARALRDLEKLFF
CDR3nt: TGCAGTGCTAGAGCCCTCCGGGACCTAGAAAAACTGTTTTTT

abundance: few
d_gene: NA
j_gene: TRBJ1-2
v_gene: TRBV7-2
CDR3aa: CASSLLQGVGYGYTF
CDR3nt: TGTGCCAGCAGCTTACTCCAGGGAGTAGGCTATGGCTACACCTTC

abundance: NA
d_gene: TRBD2
j_gene: TRBJ2-5
v_gene: TRBV12-3/TRBV12-4
CDR3aa: CASSFTSGGLGTQYF
CDR3nt: TGTGCCAGCAGTTTCACTAGCGGGGGCTTGGGGACCCAGTACTTC

abundance: few
d_gene: TRBD1
j_gene: TRBJ1-2
v_gene: TRBV7-6
CDR3aa: CASSLGLGQGVLDGYTF
CDR3nt: TGTGCCAGCAGCTTAGGTCTTGGACAGGGGGTGCTCGATGGCTACACCTTC

abundance: NA
d_gene: TRBD2
j_gene: TRBJ2-1
v_gene: TRBV10-3
CDR3aa: CAGGDYYNEQFF
CDR3nt: TGTGCCGGAGGGGACTACTACAATGAGCAGTTCTTC

abundance: NA
d_gene: TRBD1
j_gene: TRBJ1-6
v_gene: TRBV7-3
CDR3aa: CASSETGGSPLHF
CDR3nt: TGTGCCAGCAGCGAGACAGGGGGCTCACCCCTCCACTTT

abundance: few
d_gene: NA
j_gene: TRBJ1-6
v_gene: TRBV15
CDR3aa: CATSRVAIGNSPLHF
CDR3nt: TGTGCCACCAGCAGAGTGGCTATTGGTAATTCACCCCTCCACTTT

abundance: many
d_gene: TRBD1
j_gene: TRBJ2-5
v_gene: TRBV20-1
CDR3aa: CSARVQGAGETQYF
CDR3nt: TGCAGTGCCAGAGTACAGGGGGCTGGGGAGACCCAGTACTTC

abundance: few
d_gene: TRBD1
j_gene: TRBJ2-5
v_gene: TRBV11-2
CDR3aa: CASSETGGIETQYF
CDR3nt: TGTGCCAGCAGCGAGACAGGGGGGATAGAGACCCAGTACTTC

abundance: many
d_gene: NA
j_gene: TRBJ2-3
v_gene: TRBV4-1
CDR3aa: CASSQWLTDTQYF
CDR3nt: TGCGCCAGCAGCCAATGGCTCACAGATACGCAGTATTTT

abundance: few
d_gene: NA
j_gene: TRBJ1-6
v_gene: TRBV12-3/TRBV12-4
CDR3aa: CASSHPDSPLHF
CDR3nt: TGTGCCAGCAGCCACCCGGATTCACCCCTCCACTTT

abundance: NA
d_gene: TRBD2
j_gene: TRBJ2-5
v_gene: TRBV20-1
CDR3aa: CSAVGDSGHKETQYF
CDR3nt: TGCAGTGCTGTTGGGGATAGCGGGCACAAAGAGACCCAGTACTTC